What follows describes a single T cell receptor (beta chain). Only a few counts were recorded for this clone. Its antigen has not been determined. Base qualities were left out, and no much larger clone turns up one base away. The donors were healthy, HIV-negative adults with no recently reported acute infections or vaccinations. Every donor was a Caucasian adult residing in Nashville, Tennessee, USA. Magnetic negative selection was used to enrich CD4+ T cells, after which naive cells were positively selected on CD45RA and the negative fraction became the memory subset. After blood collection by leukapheresis, PBMCs were isolated using Ficoll-Histopaque density gradient centrifugation and then cryopreserved in the vapor phase of liquid nitrogen. Analytical flow cytometry was used to check the purity and quantity of every magnetically sorted T cell population. Genomic DNA was isolated from each sorted fraction and quantified by UV absorbance on a Nanodrop 2000c.

Using the deep immunoSEQ assay, TCR CDR3 regions were amplified from genomic DNA by multiplex PCR. Extracted genomic DNA from each cell subset was spread evenly across all wells of several immunoSEQ 96-well plates, with each plate serving as a replicate. For sorted subsets, each replicate PCR was loaded with about 0.2 ug genomic DNA, equivalent to about 33,000 T cell genomes. Purified libraries were measured with a Qubit 3.0 fluorometer, size-checked on a Bioanalyzer 2100, and measured again with the KAPA Library Quantification kit. Every immunoSEQ 96-well plate was sequenced on a separate single-read 150-cycle Illumina NextSeq 550 flow cell. From the authors' description of their analysis: Because only junctional sequences without quality scores were contained in the immunoSEQ output, filtering matching that applied to full-length reads could not be performed. To assign V/J genes and CDR3, sequences were annotated against IMGT germline references using PyIR, a Python wrapper for IgBLAST v1.9. Reads with weak V/J assignments (E-value above 1e-6), missing CDR3, stop codons, out-of-frame junctions, or ambiguous translated residues were removed. V3J clonotypes were defined as sequences sharing an identical inferred V gene, J gene, and CDR3 amino acid sequence. Percentage overlap between repertoires was calculated by dividing the number of shared unique clonotypes by the size of the smaller repertoire. RTK rarefaction, the Chao1 estimator, and Recon v2.1 estimates of unobserved clonotypes were used to assess repertoire richness. For all TCRbeta clonotypes obtained by the gDNA method from a handful of donors, generation probabilities were computed with OLGA. In its TCRdb copy, this immuneACCESS table keeps in-frame sequences only and misses some clones. Where compared with another copy, unresolved V genes explain less than half of these, and the others have no known cause. V, J and clone size are those of that table, while D and trimming were read from the DNA. The sample contains about a million clones, 70% to 80% of them found a single time. The ten largest clones capture roughly 1.5% of the sample.

This sample was included in a study of shared clonotypes between healthy human individuals (dated by TCRdb to 2018 to 2020). General notes on the study: The cohort comprised a couple of women and a few men aged 18 to 49 years. For each donor, CD4 naive and CD4 memory were each given three plates, CD8 naive was given two plates, and CD8 memory was given one plate. To estimate repertoire size and how much clonotypes are shared between individuals, the study performed deep sequencing of blood TCR repertoires from a few healthy adults. To increase sequencing depth and limit assay-specific biases, TCR repertoire library preparation and sequencing were carried out by different laboratories using diverse techniques. Each donor's leukapheresis produced roughly between roughly 0.85 and 10 billion PBMCs.

Study-level results and caveats: When a few donors were compared, the shared fraction of clonotypes was approximately 5% for naive CD4, around 3.6% for naive CD8, 2% to 2.5% for memory CD4, and less than 0.45% for memory CD8. Naive subsets generally had larger estimated clonotype richness than memory subsets. Compared with non-shared clonotypes, the clonotypes found in all four sorted-subset donors had higher generation probabilities. Because the study included a small number of donors, the genetic and exposure-history diversity represented was limited. Pairwise subsampling indicated that sequencing depth was expected to affect the degree of clonotype sharing among donors. Even with the large sequencing depth, rarefaction of the sorted-subset datasets indicated that sequencing was incomplete. Sampling was restricted to blood, and TCR repertoires in tissues likely differ from the TCR repertoires found in blood.

For CDR1 and CDR2, the germline V gene lists KGHSH and LQKENI. The CDR3 holds 14 amino acids from the cysteine to the phenylalanine. Just CDR3 DNA is preserved here, 42 bases in frame from base 1. Ends trimmed: V by 3 bases, J by 6 bases; bases unmatched to a gene: 5. The origin of this receptor is a man aged 18 to 35 in good health. The chain was built from TRBV18 and TRBJ1-5; the junction holds 7 bases that match TRBD1. Specimen: memory CD4+ T cells sorted from blood. Reading the label with the study, this specimen's cell subset or site is: CD45RA-negative fraction. The CDR3 reads CASSPSTGSQPQHF. The DNA sequence follows: TGTGCCAGCTCACCGTCGACAGGGAGTCAGCCCCAGCATTTT.